The 17 T cell receptor beta chains reported below all come from one sample, sequenced in a study of T cells in Graves' hyperthyroidism and ophthalmopathy. The TCR beta CDR3 regions underwent amplification using RNA transcripts as the source. The HTBI primer set was used in a first-round RT-PCR of the TCR CDR3. TCRdb used MiXCR to reprocess the multiplex PCR reads, holding one entry per CDR3 protein. The table shows around 300,000 distinct CDR3 sequences, with roughly 15% occurring only once. Material: blood. These receptors were taken from a woman aged 45-65 years with Graves' hyperthyroidism that later progressed to Graves' ophthalmopathy.

V gene TRBV28 combines with J gene TRBJ1-4; D gene ambiguous. The V gene lost 4 bases and the J gene lost 0 bases, with 12 bases spanning the gap. The V gene's germline CDR1 is MDHEN and CDR2 SYDVKM. This CDR3 has 16 residues. The CDR3 DNA is TGTGCCAGCAGTTCACCACGGAACCCAACTAATGAAAAACTGTTTTTT. Amino acids: CASSSPRNPTNEKLFF.

This clonotype was recorded many times. This chain links TRBV28 with TRBJ1-4, with D maybe TRBD1 (5 bases). Germline CDR1 MDHEN, CDR2 SYDVKM. The V and J ends lost 4 bases and 10 bases respectively, with 13 bases between them. The CDR3 sequence is 13 residues long. CDR3 sequence: CASSWGREVKLFF. CDR3 sequence (DNA): TGTGCCAGCAGTTGGGGCAGGGAGGTAAAACTGTTTTTT.

This sequence joins TRBV19 and TRBJ2-1, with TRBD2 as a possible D gene (5 bases). Trimming removed 6 bases at V and 5 bases at J, with 11 bases between. This CDR3 has 13 residues. Germline V gene data show CDR1 as LNHDA and CDR2 as SQIVND (reference sequence). For the CDR3, the DNA is TGTGCCAGTAGACGGGGAACCCACAATGAGCAGTTCTTC. Its protein product is CASRRGTHNEQFF.

Many counts were recorded for this clonotype. The chain recombines TRBV5-1 with TRBJ2-1, with a weak D call TRBD2 (6 bases). CDR1 is SGHRS, CDR2 YFSETQ, per germline. V was trimmed by 0 bases and J by 2 bases, leaving 9 bases between them. This CDR3 is built from 15 residues. The CDR3 is CASSLDTSTYNEQFF. CDR3 sequence (DNA): TGCGCCAGCAGCTTGGATACTAGCACCTACAATGAGCAGTTCTTC.

The genes are TRBV20-1 and TRBJ1-3; 7 positions agree with TRBD1. Germline loops: CDR1 DFQATT, CDR2 SNEGSKA (reference sequence). V was clipped by 3 bases and J by 2 bases; unmatched bases: 1. This CDR3 has 13 residues. In nucleotides, the CDR3 is TGCAGTGCTAGGCAGGGGGCTGGAAACACCATATATTTT. This sequence encodes CSARQGAGNTIYF.

This clonotype was detected ten times or more. The junction shows a germline mismatch at one end, possibly a read error. The rearrangement links TRBV5-1 to TRBJ1-5; D is unresolved. The CDR3 spans 13 residues. Germline V gives CDR1 SGHRS, CDR2 YFSETQ. CDR3 coding DNA: TGTGCCAGCAGTTTGGATAGCAATCAGCCCCAGCATTTT. Its protein is CASSLDSNQPQHF.

The chain is built from TRBV6-1 and TRBJ2-1; maybe TRBD2 (5 bases). The germline CDR1 and CDR2 sequences are MNHNS and SASEGT. V was shortened by 11 bases and J by 3 bases, with 14 bases between the two germline ends. CDR3 length: 13 residues. The CDR3 here is CACGRPVYNEQFF. CDR3 DNA: TGTGCCTGCGGGCGGCCGGTCTACAATGAGCAGTTCTTC.

This clonotype occurred many times. This chain connects TRBV20-1 to TRBJ1-6, with 10 positions matching TRBD1. V shed 0 bases and J 8 bases; nucleotides not matched to a gene: 7. CDR3 length: 16 residues. The germline V gene has CDR1 DFQATT and CDR2 SNEGSKA (reference sequence). The CDR3 protein is CSARDRDRGFDSPLHF. In DNA form, the CDR3 reads TGCAGTGCTAGAGATAGGGACAGGGGTTTTGATTCACCCCTCCACTTT.

About this clonotype itself: Possible read error: a much larger clone is one base away. This is likely a read error, given that the CDR3 carries no conserved phenylalanine or tryptophan at its end. The rearrangement uses TRBV3-1 and TRBJ2-6; D remains unclear. Per germline, CDR1 LGHDT and CDR2 YNNKEL (reference sequence). V was trimmed by 6 bases and J by 0 bases, leaving 6 bases between them. CDR3 length: 14 amino acids. The CDR3 spells CASRRGSGANVLTS. CDR3 bases: TGTGCCAGCAGACGAGGCTCTGGGGCCAACGTCCTGACTTCC.

This sequence joins TRBV12-5 and TRBJ1-1; D ambiguous. CDR1 and CDR2 from the germline V gene are LGHNT and FRNRAP. The V gene lost 5 bases and the J gene lost 1 base, with 5 bases spanning the gap. There are 12 residues in the CDR3. CDR3 DNA: TGTGCTAGTGGTCTTGAGAACACTGAAGCTTTCTTT. Translation gives CASGLENTEAFF.

This clonotype was observed many times. The chain links TRBV15 to TRBJ2-3; TRBD1 agrees at 7 bases. CDR1 LNHNV and CDR2 YYDKDF come from the germline V gene (reference sequence). This CDR3 region has 15 residues. V trimming: 0 bases; J trimming: 0 bases; junction bases outside the gene matches: 0. The CDR3 loop is CATSREGGSTDTQYF. In DNA, the CDR3 is TGTGCCACCAGCAGAGAAGGGGGCAGCACAGATACGCAGTATTTT.

There are many counts of this clonotype. The chain employs TRBV28 and TRBJ2-1, with 7 nucleotides matching TRBD2. The CDR3 length is 16 residues. V lost 3 bases to trimming and J lost 0 bases; unmatched junction nucleotides: 5. In germline, CDR1 is MDHEN, CDR2 SYDVKM. CDR3 coding DNA: TGTGCCAGCAGTTTGCTAGCGGCAAGCTCCTACAATGAGCAGTTCTTC. Translation: CASSLLAASSYNEQFF. The full variable domain, its missing parts supplied by reference TRBV28 and TRBJ2-1, is DVKVTQSSRYLVKRTGEKVFLECVQDMDHENMFWYRQDPGLGLRLIYFSYDVKMKEKGDIPEGYSVSREKKERFSLILESASTNQTSMYLCASSLLAASSYNEQFFGPGTRLTVL.

Many counts were recorded for this clonotype. The chain is built from TRBV11-2 and TRBJ2-7; TRBD1 is a possible D gene (5 bases). The CDR3 contains 14 residues. Germline V lookup: CDR1 SGHAT, CDR2 FQNNGV. Trimming removed 3 bases at V and 5 bases at J, with 14 bases between. The CDR3 nucleotides read TGTGCCAGCAGCTTCCCTAGTGGGGCCCACGAGCAGTACTTC. Amino acid sequence: CASSFPSGAHEQYF.

This clonotype turned up a few times. This chain links TRBV30 with TRBJ2-3; D gene unclear. This CDR3 has 13 residues. Germline V gene data show CDR1 as GTSNPN and CDR2 as SVGIG (reference sequence). Trimming shortened V by 1 base and J by 1 base, and 6 bases separated the two germline ends. CDR3 coding DNA: TGTGCCTGGAGTGCGGGCCGCACAGATACGCAGTATTTT. Translating gives CAWSAGRTDTQYF.

This clonotype was seen at least ten times. V is TRBV6-5 and J is TRBJ2-2; 7 bases are shared with TRBD2. Germline V gene sequence: CDR1 MNHEY, CDR2 SVGAGI. The CDR3 extends over 16 amino acids. V lost 2 bases and J lost 7; bases outside the gene matches: 10. CDR3 region: CASSYSGGGSGGELFF. The CDR3 DNA is TGTGCCAGCAGTTACAGTGGGGGAGGGTCTGGCGGGGAGCTGTTTTTT.

Ten or more counts support this clonotype. The V gene is TRBV20-1, the J gene TRBJ2-3, with 11 bases aligning to TRBD2. The CDR3 is 14 amino acids. Germline V gene sequence: CDR1 DFQATT, CDR2 SNEGSKA (reference sequence). V lost 3 bases, J lost 6 bases, and 5 bases stayed unmatched. CDR3 in DNA: TGCAGTGCTAGGCCTAGCGGGAGGACCGATACGCAGTATTTT. Translated, it gives CSARPSGRTDTQYF.

In this sample, this clonotype turned up many times. The CDR3 sequence: CASSYSTSGGPYEQYF. CDR3 coding DNA: TGTGCCAGCAGTTACTCGACTAGCGGGGGACCCTACGAGCAGTACTTC. The gene calls are TRBV6-2 or TRBV6-3 and TRBJ2-7; 12 bases match TRBD2. The CDR3 consists of 16 residues. CDR1 is MNHEY, CDR2 SVGEGT, per germline. Losses at the gene ends were 0 bases for V and 2 bases for J; bases not matched to a gene: 2.